Listed here are 2 T cell receptor beta chains from one sample, sequenced in a study of OX40 agonist ivuxolimab in advanced cancers. The data were produced by immunoSEQ multiplex PCR, yet TCRdb's version contains in-frame clones alone and is incomplete. The top ten clones hold about 0.31% of a sample with approximately 90,000 clones, 89% of them seen once. Sequencing used CD4+ or CD8+ T cells sorted from blood, obtained in a trial of the OX40 agonist ivuxolimab. The receptors stem from an adult with an advanced solid tumor such as melanoma, head and neck, liver or kidney cancer.

V usage is TRBV30 and J usage is TRBJ2-2, with TRBD1 as a possible D gene (6 bases). V lost 3 bases and J 1 base, leaving 15 bases between the germline ends. Germline values: CDR1 GTSNPN, CDR2 SVGIG (reference sequence). This CDR3 has 16 amino acids. The CDR3 sequence: CAWRSPGQLNTGELFF. The DNA of the CDR3 is TGTGCCTGGAGAAGCCCCGGACAGTTGAACACCGGGGAGCTGTTTTTT.

The chain recombines TRBV6-4 with TRBJ1-5; D gene ambiguous. Germline V CDR1 and CDR2: MRHNA, SNTAGT. V lost 2 bases to trimming and J lost 9 bases, with 8 bases between them. The CDR3 has 12 residues. CDR3: CASSDGLGPQHF. For the CDR3, the DNA is TGTGCCAGCAGTGACGGTCTTGGGCCCCAGCATTTT.